The table lists the clone carrying this T cell receptor beta chain with a few counts. The antigen is undetermined. These data come from a study of PD-1 blockade in mismatch repair-deficient tumors. The method was immunoSEQ multiplex PCR; TCRdb's version includes in-frame clones alone and lacks a portion of them. Altogether around 14,000 clones are present, 84% being singletons, with the ten largest covering approximately 11%. Specified time point: 10-day in vitro stimulation with candidate neoantigen peptide 5. From germline, CDR1 is MNHNS and CDR2 SASEGT. The V gene end was trimmed by 3 bases and the J gene end by 0 bases; junction bases not matched to a gene: 3. This CDR3 contains 15 residues.

The chain has TRBV6-1 and TRBJ1-2; TRBD1 agrees at 8 bases. Material: cells cultured in vitro, obtained from a patient treated with pembrolizumab. The sequence came from an adult with mismatch repair-deficient cancer. The chain's CDR3 is CASSDTGGTNYGYTF. The CDR3 region has the DNA TGTGCCAGCAGTGATACAGGGGGTACTAACTATGGCTACACCTTC.